What follows are 8 T cell receptor beta chains derived from one specimen sequenced in a study of blood T cell repertoires in COVID-19. The table came from immunoSEQ multiplex PCR; TCRdb's copy has only in-frame clones and leaves some out. This table has tens of thousands of clones, roughly 87% appearing once. Specimen: peripheral blood. Receptors originate from a man younger than 35 with COVID-19, enrolled during active disease.

This clone was observed a handful of times. DNA of the CDR3: TGTGCCAGTAGTACGACCCTCCCGGGACAGGGGTTACAGTCACCCCTCCACTTT. It is translated as CASSTTLPGQGLQSPLHF. The chain is built from TRBV19 and TRBJ1-6, with 10 positions matching TRBD1. Trimming took 4 bases from V and 10 from J; bases not matched to a gene: 16. The CDR3 has 18 amino acids. The germline gives CDR1 LNHDA, CDR2 SQIVND (reference sequence).

The chain combines TRBV6-4 with TRBJ2-3; 10 bases align to TRBD2. CDR3 length: 13 amino acids. Germline CDR1 MRHNA, CDR2 SNTAGT. V was pared by 10 bases and J by 1 base, with 2 bases of the junction left unmatched. The CDR3 DNA follows: TGTGCCACCGGGACTAGCGGCACAGATACGCAGTATTTT. Residues: CATGTSGTDTQYF.

This chain joins TRBV7-9 and TRBJ2-1, with D perhaps TRBD1 (5 bases). The CDR3 is 15 residues long. Germline CDR1 and CDR2: SEHNR and FQNEAQ (reference sequence). The V end lost 2 bases, the J end lost 0 bases, and 8 bases lay between the germline ends. The CDR3 loop is CASSLRRGSYNEQFF. The CDR3 DNA follows: TGTGCCAGCAGCTTAAGAAGGGGCTCCTACAATGAGCAGTTCTTC.

The rearrangement uses TRBV5-8 and TRBJ2-1; TRBD1 agrees at 8 bases. The CDR3 totals 17 residues. Germline V gives CDR1 SGHTS, CDR2 YDEGEE. V shed 1 base and J 6 bases; nucleotides not matched to a gene: 12. CDR3 loop: CASSLSSLDRVSNEQFF. CDR3 nucleotide sequence: TGTGCCAGCAGCTTGTCGAGTTTGGACAGGGTTAGCAATGAGCAGTTCTTC.

The chain joins TRBV6-1 to TRBJ2-2; the D gene is possibly TRBD1 (5 bases). The CDR3 covers 16 residues. Germline CDR1 reads MNHNS; CDR2 reads SASEGT. Between the trimmed V and J ends, which lost 1 base and 0 bases, there was a span of 9 bases. The CDR3, as DNA: TGTGCCAGCAGTGAAGAGGGGCCAGCGAACACCGGGGAGCTGTTTTTT. This codes for CASSEEGPANTGELFF.

This chain uses TRBV28 with TRBJ2-5, with 9 bases fitting TRBD2. The CDR3 spans 15 residues. In germline, CDR1 is MDHEN, CDR2 SYDVKM. The trim removed 5 bases at V and 1 base at J, leaving 5 bases unmatched. CDR3 region: CASSLAGWGQETQYF. The CDR3 DNA follows: TGTGCCAGCAGTCTAGCGGGATGGGGCCAAGAGACCCAGTACTTC.

The chain employs TRBV9 and TRBJ1-1; no firm D call. Germline CDR1 is SGDLS and CDR2 is YYNGEE. V gave up 0 bases and J gave up 0 bases, with 3 bases separating them. The CDR3 has 13 residues. The CDR3, as DNA: TGTGCCAGCAGCGTAGCCATGAACACTGAAGCTTTCTTT. It encodes CASSVAMNTEAFF. The variable domain in full, with the rest retrieved from reference TRBV9 and TRBJ1-1, is DSGVTQTPKHLITATGQRVTLRCSPRSGDLSVYWYQQSLDQGLQFLIQYYNGEERAKGNILERFSAQQFPDLHSELNLSSLELGDSALYFCASSVAMNTEAFFGQGTRLTVV.

The chain employs TRBV11-2 and TRBJ1-1; D unresolved. This CDR3 has 12 amino acids. Germline loops: CDR1 SGHAT, CDR2 FQNNGV. Trimming pared 5 bases from V and 11 bases from J, leaving 15 bases between. The DNA of the CDR3 is TGTGCCAGCAGCCCAGGACCATCGGGGGCTTTCTTT. It specifies CASSPGPSGAFF.